Listed here are 24 T cell receptor beta chains from one sample, sequenced in a study of OX40 agonist ivuxolimab in advanced cancers. Repertoires were generated with immunoSEQ multiplex PCR, while TCRdb's copy carries only in-frame clones and drops some. This sample has 15,000 to 20,000 clones; about four fifths occur once, and the top ten carry 9% to 15%. The specimen comprised CD4+ or CD8+ T cells sorted from blood, sampled in a trial of the OX40 agonist ivuxolimab. The receptor set was obtained from an adult with an advanced solid tumor such as melanoma, head and neck, liver or kidney cancer.

The chain carries TRBV13 and TRBJ2-3; D remains ambiguous. CDR1 and CDR2 (germline): PRHDT, FYEKMQ (reference sequence). This CDR3 is 16 amino acids long. V gave up 4 bases and J gave up 3 bases, with 17 bases separating them. The CDR3 coding sequence is TGTGCCAGCAGCTGGTTTAATGAGATGGAGACAGATACGCAGTATTTT. Translating gives CASSWFNEMETDTQYF.

The genes are TRBV9 and TRBJ2-7; D is unresolved. This CDR3 region has 13 residues. Trimming took 4 bases from V and 4 from J, leaving 12 bases between them. Germline CDR1 reads SGDLS; CDR2 reads YYNGEE. This CDR3 is CASSSRTGYEQYF. The CDR3 DNA reads TGTGCCAGCAGCTCCCGAACTGGGTACGAGCAGTACTTC.

J is TRBJ2-7 and V is TRBV28; D not resolved. The V and J ends lost 5 bases and 6 bases respectively, with 11 bases between them. Per the germline V gene, CDR1 is MDHEN and CDR2 is SYDVKM. The CDR3 has 12 amino acids. The DNA for the CDR3 is TGTGCCAGCAGTCTTGATTCTATCGAGCAGTACTTC. Translation gives CASSLDSIEQYF. Looking up the rest from reference TRBV28 and TRBJ2-7 gives the full variable domain: DVKVTQSSRYLVKRTGEKVFLECVQDMDHENMFWYRQDPGLGLRLIYFSYDVKMKEKGDIPEGYSVSREKKERFSLILESASTNQTSMYLCASSLDSIEQYFGPGTRLTVT.

The V gene is TRBV19, the J gene TRBJ2-1; a possible D gene is TRBD2 (6 bases). V was cut by 7 bases and J by 7 bases, with 14 bases left in between. CDR3 size: 13 residues. Germline V gene sequence: CDR1 LNHDA, CDR2 SQIVND (reference sequence). CDR3 DNA sequence: TGTGCCAGTACCACCGGGACTCTAAATGAGCAGTTCTTC. Its protein is CASTTGTLNEQFF.

The V call is TRBV19, the J call TRBJ2-1; D call uncertain. V shed 3 bases and J shed 1 base, with 10 bases lying between them. Germline V CDR1 and CDR2: LNHDA, SQIVND (reference sequence). The length of the CDR3 is 15 residues. The CDR3 loop is CASSIGDPSYNEQFF. In DNA, the CDR3 is TGTGCCAGTAGTATTGGGGATCCGTCCTACAATGAGCAGTTCTTC.

The rearrangement links TRBV7-9 to TRBJ2-5; D might be TRBD1 (6 bases). Germline lookup yields CDR1 SEHNR and CDR2 FQNEAQ (reference sequence). V gave up 7 bases and J gave up 4 bases, with 19 bases separating them. The CDR3 loop spans 15 amino acids. The CDR3 here is CASTYSGEYRETQYF. CDR3 bases: TGTGCCAGCACCTATTCAGGGGAGTATAGAGAGACCCAGTACTTC.

The rearrangement links TRBV5-5 to TRBJ2-7; 8 nucleotides agree with TRBD1. Per the germline V gene, CDR1 is SGHKS and CDR2 is YYEKEE (reference sequence). CDR3 length: 14 residues. With V trimmed by 1 base and J by 3 bases, 3 bases remained unmatched. The CDR3 region is CASSLLQGVYEQYF. CDR3 sequence (DNA): TGTGCCAGCAGCTTGTTACAGGGGGTCTACGAGCAGTACTTC.

The chain recombines TRBV11-1 with TRBJ2-7, with TRBD1 matching 9 bases. The germline gives CDR1 SGHAT, CDR2 FQDESV (reference sequence). The junction had 3 bases not matched to a gene; V was cut back by 6 bases and J by 0 bases. The CDR3 totals 14 residues. This CDR3 is CASRGQGSSYEQYF. CDR3 nucleotides: TGTGCCAGCAGAGGACAGGGGAGCTCCTACGAGCAGTACTTC.

Points on this clone: The same CDR3 also results from other DNA sequences found in this sample. The chain is built from TRBV9 and TRBJ2-7; D ambiguous. Germline CDR1 is SGDLS and CDR2 is YYNGEE. The CDR3 is made up of 13 amino acids. V gave up 3 bases and J gave up 2 bases, with 9 bases separating them. Here the CDR3 DNA reads TGTGCCAGCAGCGAGACGCCTACCTACGAGCAGTACTTC. Translation: CASSETPTYEQYF.

This clone was seen just once. This chain connects TRBV5-1 to TRBJ2-1; TRBD2 aligns across 7 bases. The V segment lost 2 bases and the J segment 6 bases; nucleotides outside the gene matches: 14. CDR3 length: 17 amino acids. Germline V CDR1 and CDR2: SGHRS, YFSETQ. The CDR3 nucleotides are TGCGCCAGCAGCTTAGGGCTAGCGGTAACTAAAGGCAATGAGCAGTTCTTC. It translates to CASSLGLAVTKGNEQFF.

The chain recombines TRBV28 with TRBJ2-1; tentative D call: TRBD2 (6 bases). The CDR3 is 14 amino acids. Germline values: CDR1 MDHEN, CDR2 SYDVKM. The V end lost 4 bases, the J end lost 7 bases, and 14 bases lay between the germline ends. The CDR3 DNA sequence: TGTGCCAGCAGTTCTCCGGGCCGGGAGAATGAGCAGTTCTTC. It is translated as CASSSPGRENEQFF. Full variable domain (outside the CDR3, taken from reference TRBV28 and TRBJ2-1): DVKVTQSSRYLVKRTGEKVFLECVQDMDHENMFWYRQDPGLGLRLIYFSYDVKMKEKGDIPEGYSVSREKKERFSLILESASTNQTSMYLCASSSPGRENEQFFGPGTRLTVL.

This chain joins TRBV7-3 and TRBJ2-5; no firm D call. This CDR3 is 13 amino acids long. V lost 2 bases, J lost 4 bases, and 8 bases lay in between. Germline CDR1 and CDR2: SGHTA and FQGTGA. The CDR3, as DNA: TGTGCCAGCAGCTTAGCCGGTCCAGAGACCCAGTACTTC. Its protein product is CASSLAGPETQYF.

The J gene is TRBJ2-7, the V gene TRBV19; TRBD1 or TRBD2 may be the D gene (6 bases each). V gave up 3 bases and J gave up 4 bases, with 13 bases separating them. Germline V gives CDR1 LNHDA, CDR2 SQIVND (reference sequence). This CDR3 spans 14 amino acids. The CDR3 DNA follows: TGTGCCAGTAGTATCGGCAGGGGACTTTACGAGCAGTACTTC. This sequence encodes CASSIGRGLYEQYF.

The V and J genes are TRBV6-5 and TRBJ1-4; no clear D. Germline V gives CDR1 MNHEY, CDR2 SVGAGI. CDR3 length equals 15 residues. Trimming removed 4 bases at V and 7 bases at J, with 16 bases between. As DNA, the CDR3 is TGTGCCAGCAGTTCAACGACATCATCCGGTGAAAAACTGTTTTTT. Protein product: CASSSTTSSGEKLFF.

The rearrangement links TRBV7-2 to TRBJ2-7; D is undetermined. The germline CDR1 and CDR2 sequences are SGHTA and FQGNSA. The CDR3 contains 15 residues. V was cut by 1 base and J by 3 bases, with 13 bases left in between. The chain's CDR3 is CASSLVPNTGYEQYF. The CDR3 DNA is TGTGCCAGCAGCTTAGTCCCTAATACTGGCTACGAGCAGTACTTC.

The chain uses TRBV2 and TRBJ2-5; D gene uncertain. The J call may be faulty, since TRBJ2-7 better matches the DNA end. The CDR3 contains 13 residues. Looked up from germline, CDR1 is SNHLY and CDR2 is FYNNEI. DNA for the CDR3: TGTGCCAGCGTGCCCCCGAGCTCCTACGAGCAGTACTTC. This encodes CASVPPSSYEQYF.

The chain is built from TRBV6-1 and TRBJ2-7; 12 nucleotides match TRBD2. The CDR3 contains 17 residues. The V gene end was trimmed by 4 bases and the J gene end by 1 base; junction bases not matched to a gene: 8. Germline V CDR1 and CDR2: MNHNS, SASEGT. This CDR3 is CASSAPGLAGPSYEQYF. The CDR3 DNA is TGTGCCAGCAGTGCACCGGGACTAGCGGGCCCTTCCTACGAGCAGTACTTC.

This clone was observed a few times. The CDR3 DNA reads as TGCGCCAGCAGCTTGCATTTTTTGGGGTCAGGAAACACCATATATTTT. This translates into CASSLHFLGSGNTIYF. The chain employs TRBV5-1 and TRBJ1-3; unclear D gene. Between the trimmed V and J ends, which lost 1 base and 4 bases, there was a span of 15 bases. The CDR3 spans 16 residues. CDR1 and CDR2 (germline): SGHRS, YFSETQ.

The rearrangement uses TRBV9 and TRBJ2-1; the match to TRBD2 covers 12 bases. The CDR3 is made up of 17 amino acids. Germline CDR1 SGDLS, CDR2 YYNGEE. Trimming removed 3 bases from V and 9 bases from J; junction bases left unmatched: 13. CDR3 sequence: CASSAPLAGGSGGEQFF. CDR3 nucleotides: TGTGCCAGCAGCGCCCCCCTAGCGGGAGGGAGCGGGGGTGAGCAGTTCTTC. The complete variable domain, with remaining parts taken from reference TRBV9 and TRBJ2-1, reads DSGVTQTPKHLITATGQRVTLRCSPRSGDLSVYWYQQSLDQGLQFLIQYYNGEERAKGNILERFSAQQFPDLHSELNLSSLELGDSALYFCASSAPLAGGSGGEQFFGPGTRLTVL.

The gene calls are TRBV6-5 and TRBJ2-5; D is possibly TRBD1 (6 bases). The DNA matches TRBJ2-7 better at its end, which makes the J call doubtful. The CDR3 spans 15 residues. The V gene's germline CDR1 is MNHEY and CDR2 SVGAGI. In DNA, the CDR3 is TGTGCCAGCAGTGCCGGAATAGGGGGCTCCTACGAGCAGTACTTC. The encoded protein is CASSAGIGGSYEQYF.

The chain carries TRBV27 and TRBJ2-3; the D gene is possibly TRBD2 (5 bases). CDR3 size: 14 residues. The germline V gene encodes CDR1 MNHEY and CDR2 SMNVEV (reference sequence). The V end lost 2 bases, the J end lost 6 bases, and 12 bases lay between the germline ends. The CDR3 spells CASSLRRDRDTQYF. CDR3 bases: TGTGCCAGCAGTTTACGACGGGATCGGGATACGCAGTATTTT.

The V and J genes are TRBV29-1 and TRBJ2-5; tentative D call: TRBD2 (6 bases). The germline V gene encodes CDR1 SQVTM and CDR2 ANQGSEA. This CDR3 contains 14 residues. Trimming removed 8 bases at V and 2 bases at J, with 18 bases between. This CDR3 reads CSLRGASAQETQYF. DNA for the CDR3: TGCAGCCTTCGTGGGGCTAGCGCTCAAGAGACCCAGTACTTC.

This clone was seen a handful of times. This chain connects TRBV7-9 to TRBJ2-4, with D possibly TRBD1 on 5 matching bases. The CDR3 runs 14 residues. Germline CDR1 is SEHNR and CDR2 is FQNEAQ (reference sequence). V lost 8 bases and J lost 0, with 11 bases in between. For the CDR3, the DNA is TGTGCCAGCGTGGGGCGTTTAGCCAAAAACATTCAGTACTTC. Protein sequence: CASVGRLAKNIQYF.

This chain links TRBV30 with TRBJ2-3; D tentatively reads TRBD1 or TRBD2 (6 bases each). The CDR3 length is 15 residues. Germline values: CDR1 GTSNPN, CDR2 SVGIG (reference sequence). V was shortened by 0 bases and J by 0 bases, with 10 bases between the two germline ends. The CDR3 is CAWSVGGTSTDTQYF. Here the CDR3 DNA reads TGTGCCTGGAGTGTCGGGGGCACTAGCACAGATACGCAGTATTTT.